Sequencing of this T cell receptor beta chain was carried out in a study of blood T cells in healthy people across ages. V lost 4 bases and J lost 6, with 12 bases in between. This CDR3 is 13 amino acids long. It was with a sample-barcoded 5' primer and a J-beta primer mix that a second PCR of roughly 7 to 12 cycles was run. TCRdb used MiXCR to reprocess the 5' RACE reads, holding one entry per CDR3 protein. The profile shows 800,000 to 1,300,000 distinct CDR3 sequences, under 30% of them singletons. The sample also formed part of further work on T cells of mothers and their children.

This receptor was identified in a girl between 2 and 10 years old in good health. This chain joins TRBV12-3 or TRBV12-4 and TRBJ1-1; no reliable D call. Input material: blood. CDR3 sequence reads: CASSSYTSAEAFF. As DNA, the CDR3 is TGTGCCAGCAGTTCGTACACTAGCGCTGAAGCTTTCTTT.